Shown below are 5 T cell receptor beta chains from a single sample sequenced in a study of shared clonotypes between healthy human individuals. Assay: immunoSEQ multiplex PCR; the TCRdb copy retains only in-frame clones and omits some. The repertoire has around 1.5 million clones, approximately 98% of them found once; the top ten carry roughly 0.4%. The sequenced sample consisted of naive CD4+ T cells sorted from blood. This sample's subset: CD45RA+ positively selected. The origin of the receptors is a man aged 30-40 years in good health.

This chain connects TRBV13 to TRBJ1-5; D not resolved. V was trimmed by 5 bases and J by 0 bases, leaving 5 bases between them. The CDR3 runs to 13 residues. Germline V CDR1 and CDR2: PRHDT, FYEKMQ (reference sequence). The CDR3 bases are TGTGCCAGCAGCCGCTATAGCAATCAGCCCCAGCATTTT. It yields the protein CASSRYSNQPQHF.

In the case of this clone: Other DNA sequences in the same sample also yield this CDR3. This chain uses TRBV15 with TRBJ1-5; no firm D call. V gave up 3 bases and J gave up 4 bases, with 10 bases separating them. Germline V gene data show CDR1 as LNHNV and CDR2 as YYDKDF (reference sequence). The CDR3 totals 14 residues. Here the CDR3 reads CATSRAGGNQPQHF. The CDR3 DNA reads TGTGCCACCAGCAGGGCCGGCGGGAATCAGCCCCAGCATTTT.

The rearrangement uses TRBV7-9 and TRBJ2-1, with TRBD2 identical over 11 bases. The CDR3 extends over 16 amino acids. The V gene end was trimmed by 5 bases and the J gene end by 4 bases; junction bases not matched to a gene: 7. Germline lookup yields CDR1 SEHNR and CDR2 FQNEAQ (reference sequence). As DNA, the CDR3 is TGTGCCAGCAGCGACCGCGGACTAGCGGGTTACAATGAGCAGTTCTTC. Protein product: CASSDRGLAGYNEQFF.

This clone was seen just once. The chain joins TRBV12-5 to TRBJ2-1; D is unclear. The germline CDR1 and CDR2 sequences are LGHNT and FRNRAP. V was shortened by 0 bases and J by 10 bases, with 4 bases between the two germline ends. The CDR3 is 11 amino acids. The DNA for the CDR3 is TGTGCTAGTGGTTTGGTAAAGGAGCAGTTCTTC. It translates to CASGLVKEQFF.

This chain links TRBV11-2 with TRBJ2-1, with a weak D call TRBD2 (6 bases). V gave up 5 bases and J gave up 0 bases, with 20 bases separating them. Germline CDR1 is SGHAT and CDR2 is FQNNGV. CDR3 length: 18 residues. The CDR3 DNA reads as TGTGCCAGCAGCACCCCAACGGGACTCCTCAGCTCCTACAATGAGCAGTTCTTC. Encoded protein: CASSTPTGLLSSYNEQFF. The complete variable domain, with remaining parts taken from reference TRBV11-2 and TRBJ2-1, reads EAGVAQSPRYKIIEKRQSVAFWCNPISGHATLYWYQQILGQGPKLLIQFQNNGVVDDSQLPKDRFSAERLKGVDSTLKIQPAKLEDSAVYLCASSTPTGLLSSYNEQFFGPGTRLTVL.